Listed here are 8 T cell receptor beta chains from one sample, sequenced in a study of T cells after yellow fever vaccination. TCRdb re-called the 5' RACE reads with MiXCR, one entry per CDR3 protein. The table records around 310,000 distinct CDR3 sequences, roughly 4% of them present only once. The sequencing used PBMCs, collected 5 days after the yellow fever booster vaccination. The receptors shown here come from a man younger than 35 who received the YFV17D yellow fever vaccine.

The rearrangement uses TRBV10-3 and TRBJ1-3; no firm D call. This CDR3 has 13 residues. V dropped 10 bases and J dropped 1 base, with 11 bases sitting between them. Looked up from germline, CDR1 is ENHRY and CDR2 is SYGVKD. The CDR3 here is CATWRSSGNTIYF. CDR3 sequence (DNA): TGTGCCACCTGGCGCTCGTCTGGAAACACCATATATTTT.

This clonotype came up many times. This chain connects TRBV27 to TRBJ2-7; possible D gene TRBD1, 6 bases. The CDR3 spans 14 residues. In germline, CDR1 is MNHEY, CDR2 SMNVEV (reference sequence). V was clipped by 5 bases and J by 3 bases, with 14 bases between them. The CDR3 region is CASSPTGSFYEQYV. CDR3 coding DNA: TGTGCCAGCAGTCCAACAGGGTCCTTCTACGAGCAGTACGTC.

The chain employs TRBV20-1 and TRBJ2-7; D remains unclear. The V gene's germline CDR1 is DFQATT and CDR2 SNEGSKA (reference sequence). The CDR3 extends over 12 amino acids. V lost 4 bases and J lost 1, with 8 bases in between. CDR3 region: CSATDGSYEQYV. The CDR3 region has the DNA TGCAGTGCTACAGACGGATCCTACGAGCAGTACGTC.

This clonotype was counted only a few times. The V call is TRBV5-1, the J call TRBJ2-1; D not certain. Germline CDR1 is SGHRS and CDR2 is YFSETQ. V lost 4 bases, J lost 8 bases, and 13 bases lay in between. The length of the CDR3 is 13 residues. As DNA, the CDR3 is TGCGCCAGCAGCCTCCTGACCTGGGATGAGCAGTTCTTC. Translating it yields CASSLLTWDEQFF.

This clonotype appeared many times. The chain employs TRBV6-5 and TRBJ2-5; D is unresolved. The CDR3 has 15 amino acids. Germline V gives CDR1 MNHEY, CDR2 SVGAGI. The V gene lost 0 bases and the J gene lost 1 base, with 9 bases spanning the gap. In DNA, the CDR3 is TGTGCCAGCAGTTACTCGCGTAGGGCCCAAGAGACCCAGTACTTC. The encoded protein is CASSYSRRAQETQYF.

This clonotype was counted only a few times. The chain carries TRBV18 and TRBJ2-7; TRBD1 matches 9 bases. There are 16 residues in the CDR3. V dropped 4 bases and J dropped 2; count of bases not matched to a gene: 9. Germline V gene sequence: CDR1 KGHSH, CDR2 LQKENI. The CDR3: CASSRPSRTGAYEQYF. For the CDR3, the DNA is TGTGCCAGCTCACGACCCTCCAGGACAGGGGCCTACGAGCAGTACTTC.

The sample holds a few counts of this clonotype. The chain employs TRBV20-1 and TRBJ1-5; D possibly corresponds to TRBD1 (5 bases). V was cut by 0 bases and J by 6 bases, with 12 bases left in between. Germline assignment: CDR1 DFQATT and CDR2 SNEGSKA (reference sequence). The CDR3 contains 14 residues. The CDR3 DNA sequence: TGCAGTGCTAGAGATCGCCAGGGAAGTCAGCCCCAGCATTTT. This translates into CSARDRQGSQPQHF.

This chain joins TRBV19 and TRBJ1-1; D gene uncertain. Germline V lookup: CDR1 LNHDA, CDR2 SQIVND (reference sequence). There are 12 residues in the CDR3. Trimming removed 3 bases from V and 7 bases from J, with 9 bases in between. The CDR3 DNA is TGTGCCAGTAGTATGGGGAGCAATGAAGCTTTCTTT. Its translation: CASSMGSNEAFF.